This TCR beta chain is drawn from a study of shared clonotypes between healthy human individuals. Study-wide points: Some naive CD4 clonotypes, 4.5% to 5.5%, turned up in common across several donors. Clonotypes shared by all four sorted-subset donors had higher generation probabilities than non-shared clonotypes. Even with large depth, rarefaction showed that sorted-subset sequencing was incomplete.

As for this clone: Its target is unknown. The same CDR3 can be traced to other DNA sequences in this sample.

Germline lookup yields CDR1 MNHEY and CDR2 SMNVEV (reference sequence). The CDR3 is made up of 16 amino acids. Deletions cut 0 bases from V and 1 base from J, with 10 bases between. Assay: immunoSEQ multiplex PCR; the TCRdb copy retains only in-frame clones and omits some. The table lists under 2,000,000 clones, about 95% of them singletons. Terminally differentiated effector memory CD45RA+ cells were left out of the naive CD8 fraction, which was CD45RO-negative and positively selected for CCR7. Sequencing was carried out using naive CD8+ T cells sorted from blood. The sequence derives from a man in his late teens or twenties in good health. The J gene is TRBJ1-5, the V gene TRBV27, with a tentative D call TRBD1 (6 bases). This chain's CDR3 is CASSLSAGESNQPQHF. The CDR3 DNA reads TGTGCCAGCAGTTTATCGGCAGGGGAGAGCAATCAGCCCCAGCATTTT.